The 10 T cell receptor beta chains reported below all come from one sample, sequenced in a study of early T cells in non-severe SARS-CoV-2 infection. Via MiXCR, TCRdb re-called the 5' RACE reads, giving one row per CDR3 protein. The table records more than 30,000 distinct CDR3 sequences, 7.1% of them present only once. The sample was whole blood, taken at baseline. These receptors came from an adult who was a healthcare worker with PCR-confirmed SARS-CoV-2 infection or an uninfected control (not recorded which).

This clonotype turned up a few times. The chain couples TRBV7-6 to TRBJ2-5, with a tentative D call TRBD2 (6 bases). The CDR3 sequence is 15 residues long. Germline V gene lookup returns CDR1 SGHVS and CDR2 FNYEAQ. V was clipped by 2 bases and J by 0 bases, with 10 bases between them. The CDR3 sequence: CASSLRGGYQETQYF. The CDR3 nucleotides are TGTGCCAGCAGCTTAAGGGGAGGATACCAAGAGACCCAGTACTTC.

V and J are TRBV5-1 and TRBJ1-1; D is ambiguous. Per germline, CDR1 SGHRS and CDR2 YFSETQ. CDR3 length: 13 amino acids. V lost 4 bases to trimming and J lost 0 bases, with 7 bases between them. The CDR3 nucleotides read TGCGCCAGCAGCCAAAACATGAACACTGAAGCTTTCTTT. Translating it yields CASSQNMNTEAFF.

This clonotype was observed a few times. The rearrangement joins TRBV6-2 or TRBV6-3 to TRBJ2-3; possibly TRBD1 for D (6 bases). The CDR3 has 13 amino acids. The germline V gene encodes CDR1 MNHEY and CDR2 SVGEGT. V was shortened by 10 bases and J by 0 bases, with 11 bases between the two germline ends. CDR3 in amino acids: CATGQLSTDTQYF. CDR3 sequence (DNA): TGTGCCACCGGACAGTTAAGCACAGATACGCAGTATTTT.

This clonotype appeared many times. The chain carries TRBV9 and TRBJ2-5; 11 bases line up with TRBD2. With V trimmed by 0 bases and J by 0 bases, 4 bases remained unmatched. Germline CDR1 is SGDLS and CDR2 is YYNGEE. The CDR3 runs to 17 residues. CDR3 amino acids: CASSVEGTSGYQETQYF. DNA of the CDR3: TGTGCCAGCAGCGTAGAAGGGACTAGCGGATACCAAGAGACCCAGTACTTC.

J is TRBJ2-3 and V is TRBV5-1; 7 positions match TRBD1. The CDR3 extends over 17 amino acids. The germline V gene has CDR1 SGHRS and CDR2 YFSETQ. The ends lost 0 bases at V and 2 bases at J; junction bases unmatched: 9. This CDR3 is CASSLGNSGTATDTQYF. CDR3 in DNA: TGCGCCAGCAGCTTGGGAAACTCCGGGACAGCCACAGATACGCAGTATTTT.

There are a few counts of this clonotype. V usage is TRBV29-1 and J usage is TRBJ1-6; D gene unclear. CDR1 SQVTM and CDR2 ANQGSEA come from the germline V gene. Trimming shortened V by 2 bases and J by 14 bases, and 19 bases separated the two germline ends. This CDR3 region has 14 residues. In nucleotides, the CDR3 is TGCAGCGTTGAACATATTTCTGAGCCGGGGACCCTCCACTTT. Residues: CSVEHISEPGTLHF.

The table lists this clonotype with many counts. The rearrangement uses TRBV30 and TRBJ2-5; D remains ambiguous. The CDR3 length is 11 residues. V was shortened by 0 bases and J by 5 bases, with 4 bases between the two germline ends. Germline V gene data show CDR1 as GTSNPN and CDR2 as SVGIG (reference sequence). The CDR3 sequence: CAWSVEETQYF. DNA for the CDR3: TGTGCCTGGAGTGTAGAGGAGACCCAGTACTTC.

This clonotype was recorded a few times. The chain combines TRBV27 with TRBJ1-1, with no clear D. V lost 4 bases to trimming and J lost 6 bases, with 15 bases between them. Germline CDR1 is MNHEY and CDR2 is SMNVEV (reference sequence). This CDR3 comprises 14 residues. The CDR3 sequence: CASSSRTRTAEAFF. The CDR3 coding sequence is TGTGCCAGCAGTTCCCGAACCAGAACGGCTGAAGCTTTCTTT.

The table lists this clonotype with many counts. The chain has TRBV20-1 and TRBJ2-1; D gene unclear. CDR3 size: 15 residues. From germline, CDR1 is DFQATT and CDR2 SNEGSKA (reference sequence). V was cut by 5 bases and J by 6 bases, with 20 bases left in between. The CDR3 loop is CSAPRLELTGNEQFF. The CDR3 DNA follows: TGCAGTGCTCCCCGGCTGGAGTTAACGGGCAATGAGCAGTTCTTC.

The sample holds one count of this clonotype. The chain has TRBV7-6 and TRBJ1-1; weak D call: TRBD1 (6 bases). The V end lost 5 bases, the J end lost 0 bases, and 13 bases lay between the germline ends. The CDR3 covers 15 residues. CDR1 and CDR2 from the germline V gene are SGHVS and FNYEAQ. In DNA, the CDR3 is TGTGCCAGCAGCCGGCCGGGGGGCATGAACACTGAAGCTTTCTTT. Translation: CASSRPGGMNTEAFF.